The sample holds many counts of the clone carrying this T cell receptor beta chain. The TCR beta CDR3 regions underwent amplification from RNA transcripts. An opening RT-PCR round employed HTBI primers and preceded a second-round multiplex PCR. Via MiXCR, TCRdb re-called the multiplex PCR reads, giving one row per CDR3 protein. There are about 210,000 distinct CDR3 sequences in the sample; roughly 27% occur only once, and approximately 8.2% lies in the top ten. The data were taken from a study of Graves' ophthalmopathy and Graves' hyperthyroidism. This CDR3 region has 14 residues. Trimming left V 4 bases short and J 6 bases short, with 14 bases between.

Sequencing input: peripheral blood. This chain joins TRBV12-3 or TRBV12-4 and TRBJ2-3; D is undetermined. The clonotype originates from a man aged 45-60 years with Graves' ophthalmopathy. CDR3 region: CASSYGPTEDTQYF. DNA of the CDR3: TGTGCCAGCAGTTACGGGCCCACCGAGGATACGCAGTATTTT.